This T cell receptor beta chain was sequenced during a study of PD-L1 blockade in urothelial cancer. Findings and caveats of the study: Lower than median blood TCR clonality before treatment predicted better survival.

Regarding this clone: Antigen unknown.

Time point here: pretreatment peripheral blood. With 1 base clipped from V and 1 base from J, the junction kept 7 bases outside the gene matches. Germline V lookup: CDR1 LGHNT, CDR2 FRNRAP. The CDR3 is 17 amino acids. Measured with immunoSEQ multiplex PCR; TCRdb has only the in-frame clones, and not every one. The table records fewer than 60,000 clones, approximately 80% of them present only once. The TCR comes from a man in his forties or fifties with urothelial cancer. Sequenced material: PBMCs, taken around atezolizumab (anti-PD-L1) treatment. This sequence joins TRBV12-5 and TRBJ1-2, with 9 bases fitting TRBD1. The CDR3 DNA reads as TGTGCTAGTGGTTTGGACCGGACAGGGGCGAGTAACTATGGCTACACCTTC. Its protein product is CASGLDRTGASNYGYTF.